The 15 T cell receptor beta chains below were found in one sample sequenced in a study of blood T cell repertoires in COVID-19 (dated by TCRdb to 2019 to 2021). Library preparation employed the immunoSEQ multiplex PCR assay. In TCRdb, the immuneACCESS table is reduced to in-frame sequences with V and J assigned. These tables do not hold every clone; where another copy was compared, an unresolved V gene accounts for under half, and the others remain unexplained. The sample yields 100,000 to 150,000 clones; 78% were counted once. About 2.1% of the sample comes from the top ten. The sequencing sample was made of peripheral blood. The receptor set was obtained from a man aged 70-80 years with acute or convalescent COVID-19.

V gene TRBV5-4 combines with J gene TRBJ1-2; unclear D gene. This CDR3 has 14 amino acids. Germline CDR1 reads SGHNT; CDR2 reads YYREEE (reference sequence). V dropped 0 bases and J dropped 6 bases, with 12 bases sitting between them. The CDR3 DNA follows: TGTGCCAGCAGCTTGGCCTTGACACCCGATGGCTACACCTTC. Translating it yields CASSLALTPDGYTF.

The rearrangement links TRBV18 to TRBJ1-4, with 11 bases aligning to TRBD1. The CDR3 loop spans 16 amino acids. V lost 4 bases, J lost 7 bases, and 8 bases stayed unmatched. The V gene's germline CDR1 is KGHSH and CDR2 LQKENI. In DNA form, the CDR3 reads TGTGCCAGCTCACTAAATTCCGGGACAGGGGGTGAAAAACTGTTTTTT. Residues: CASSLNSGTGGEKLFF.

The V gene is TRBV19, the J gene TRBJ2-7; 9 bases match TRBD1. This CDR3 has 17 amino acids. The ends lost 2 bases at V and 2 bases at J; junction bases unmatched: 10. Germline V gene lookup returns CDR1 LNHDA and CDR2 SQIVND (reference sequence). CDR3 coding DNA: TGTGCCAGTAGTATAAGGACAGGGGCTCCACCCGCCTACGAGCAGTACTTC. It translates to CASSIRTGAPPAYEQYF. Combining the CDR3 with reference TRBV19 and TRBJ2-7 gives the whole variable domain DGGITQSPKYLFRKEGQNVTLSCEQNLNHDAMYWYRQDPGQGLRLIYYSQIVNDFQKGDIAEGYSVSREKKESFPLTVTSAQKNPTAFYLCASSIRTGAPPAYEQYFGPGTRLTVT.

The CDR3 nucleotides are TGTGCCAGCAGCCAAGGAACTCAGGGGGCGGGGGGCAATCAGCCCCAGCATTTT. Translating gives CASSQGTQGAGGNQPQHF. The chain joins TRBV3-1 (or the pseudogene TRBV3-2) to TRBJ1-5; 8 nucleotides agree with TRBD1. The junction had 10 bases not matched to a gene; V was cut back by 1 base and J by 2 bases. The CDR3 is made up of 18 amino acids. The V gene's germline CDR1 is LGHDT and CDR2 YNNKEL (reference sequence).

The chain recombines TRBV12-5 with TRBJ2-3; TRBD1 matches 9 bases. The CDR3 spans 16 residues. The germline CDR1 and CDR2 sequences are LGHNT and FRNRAP. Germline trimming cut 1 base from V and 5 bases from J; bases unmatched to any gene: 7. CDR3 residues: CASGLGTGGGGDTQYF. CDR3 DNA: TGTGCTAGTGGTTTGGGAACAGGGGGCGGAGGAGATACGCAGTATTTT.

The rearrangement uses TRBV15 and TRBJ1-5; 9 positions match TRBD1. Trimming at V came to 1 base and at J to 1 base, leaving 11 bases not matched to a gene. CDR3 length: 19 residues. CDR1 and CDR2 from the germline V gene are LNHNV and YYDKDF (reference sequence). The CDR3, as DNA: TGTGCCACCAGCAGAGGGGTTAGGGACAGGGTTTTGAGCAATCAGCCCCAGCATTTT. Its translation is CATSRGVRDRVLSNQPQHF.

This clone was detected once. The V gene is TRBV9, the J gene TRBJ2-1, with D possibly matching TRBD2 (6 bases). The CDR3 covers 14 residues. With 0 bases removed from V and 6 bases from J, the gap between germline ends came to 10 bases. The V gene's germline CDR1 is SGDLS and CDR2 YYNGEE. The CDR3 region is CASSVGGASNEQFF. CDR3 nucleotides: TGTGCCAGCAGCGTAGGCGGGGCCTCCAATGAGCAGTTCTTC.

V usage is TRBV12-3 or TRBV12-4 and J usage is TRBJ1-2; tentatively, D is TRBD1 (5 bases). Trimming cost V 5 bases and J 8 bases, with 15 bases left between them. The CDR3 has 13 residues. CDR3 sequence: CASSAEGAGGYTF. The CDR3 bases are TGTGCCAGCAGTGCCGAAGGGGCAGGGGGCTACACCTTC.

This chain links TRBV4-1 with TRBJ2-1; possibly TRBD2 for D (5 bases). Trimming removed 1 base from V and 0 bases from J, with 13 bases in between. Germline CDR1 MGHRA, CDR2 YSYEKL. The CDR3 runs to 17 residues. DNA for the CDR3: TGCGCCAGCAGCCAAGTCGGGGTAGGGAGCTCCTACAATGAGCAGTTCTTC. Protein product: CASSQVGVGSSYNEQFF.

The rearrangement joins TRBV3-1 (or the pseudogene TRBV3-2) to TRBJ2-5, with a tentative D call TRBD2 (6 bases). V was trimmed by 3 bases and J by 3 bases, leaving 11 bases between them. This CDR3 has 14 amino acids. The germline V gene encodes CDR1 LGHDT and CDR2 YNNKEL (reference sequence). The CDR3 spells CASSHGGFEETQYF. CDR3 sequence (DNA): TGTGCCAGCAGCCACGGAGGGTTCGAAGAGACCCAGTACTTC.

This clone was seen once. The junction differs from germline at one of its ends, possibly a read error. V is TRBV19 and J is TRBJ2-6, with D tentatively TRBD1 (6 bases). Germline V gene lookup returns CDR1 LNHDA and CDR2 SQIVND (reference sequence). The CDR3 is made up of 17 amino acids. The CDR3 DNA sequence: TGTGCTAGTAGACAGACAGGATGGAGCTCTGGGGCCAACGTCCTGACTTTC. Amino acids: CASRQTGWSSGANVLTF. Filled out from reference TRBV19 and TRBJ2-6, the complete variable domain reads DGGITQSPKYLFRKEGQNVTLSCEQNLNHDAMYWYRQDPGQGLRLIYYSQIVNDFQKGDIAEGYSVSREKKESFPLTVTSAQKNPTAFYLCASRQTGWSSGANVLTFGAGSRLTVL.

This rearrangement joins TRBV5-4 to TRBJ2-1; D is unresolved. CDR3 length: 14 residues. With 0 bases removed from V and 4 bases from J, the gap between germline ends came to 8 bases. Germline assignment: CDR1 SGHNT and CDR2 YYREEE (reference sequence). CDR3: CASSLDILYNEQFF. Written as DNA, the CDR3 is TGTGCCAGCAGCTTGGACATTCTGTACAATGAGCAGTTCTTC.

The chain joins TRBV7-2 to TRBJ1-6, with 12 positions matching TRBD1. The germline gives CDR1 SGHTA, CDR2 FQGNSA. The V segment lost 5 bases and the J segment 7 bases; nucleotides outside the gene matches: 6. The CDR3 is 16 amino acids. CDR3 DNA sequence: TGTGCCAGCAGCCTCGGGACAGGGGGCTCAAATTCACCCCTCCACTTT. Its protein is CASSLGTGGSNSPLHF.

The rearrangement uses TRBV5-1 and TRBJ2-2; 10 bases match TRBD2. The CDR3 consists of 21 residues. Germline V gene lookup returns CDR1 SGHRS and CDR2 YFSETQ. V shed 1 base and J 4 bases; nucleotides not matched to a gene: 19. CDR3 in DNA: TGCGCCAGCAGCTTGCGACCAGGGTCCCCTACTAGCGGGGCCTTCACCGGGGAGCTGTTTTTT. Protein product: CASSLRPGSPTSGAFTGELFF.

The chain uses TRBV27 and TRBJ2-5; the match to TRBD1 covers 7 bases. V gave up 6 bases and J gave up 4 bases; unmatched junction bases: 5. CDR1 and CDR2 (germline): MNHEY, SMNVEV (reference sequence). CDR3 length equals 13 residues. The CDR3 DNA reads TGTGCCAGCAGACCGGACAGGACAGAGACCCAGTACTTC. This sequence encodes CASRPDRTETQYF.